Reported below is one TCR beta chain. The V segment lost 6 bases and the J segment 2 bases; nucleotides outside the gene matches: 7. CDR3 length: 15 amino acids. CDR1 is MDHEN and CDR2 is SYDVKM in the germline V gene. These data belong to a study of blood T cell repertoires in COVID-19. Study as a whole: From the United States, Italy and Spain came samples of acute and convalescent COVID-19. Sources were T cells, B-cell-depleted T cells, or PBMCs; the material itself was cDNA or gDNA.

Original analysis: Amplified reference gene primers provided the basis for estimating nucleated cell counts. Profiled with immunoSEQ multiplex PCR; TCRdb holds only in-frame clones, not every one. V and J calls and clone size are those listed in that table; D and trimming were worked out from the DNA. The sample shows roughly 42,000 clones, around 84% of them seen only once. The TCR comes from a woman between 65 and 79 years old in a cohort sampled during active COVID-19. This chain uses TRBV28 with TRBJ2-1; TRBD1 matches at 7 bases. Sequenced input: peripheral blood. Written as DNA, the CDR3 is TGTGCCAGCAGGCTCCAGGGGGTAACCTACAATGAGCAGTTCTTC. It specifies CASRLQGVTYNEQFF.